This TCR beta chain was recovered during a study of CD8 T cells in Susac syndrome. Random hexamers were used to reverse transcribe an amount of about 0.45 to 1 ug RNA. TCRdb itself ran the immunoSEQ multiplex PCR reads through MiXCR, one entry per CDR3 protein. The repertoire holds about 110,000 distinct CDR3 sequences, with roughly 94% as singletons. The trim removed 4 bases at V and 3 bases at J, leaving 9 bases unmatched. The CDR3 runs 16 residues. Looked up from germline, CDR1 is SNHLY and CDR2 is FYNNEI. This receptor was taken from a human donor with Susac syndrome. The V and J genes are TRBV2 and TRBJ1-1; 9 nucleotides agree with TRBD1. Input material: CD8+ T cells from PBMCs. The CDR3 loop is CASSGRDRVSDTEAFF. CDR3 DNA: TGTGCCAGCAGTGGCCGGGACAGGGTCAGTGACACTGAAGCTTTCTTT.